The 29 T cell receptor beta chains presented below share a single source sample, sequenced in a study of early T cells in non-severe SARS-CoV-2 infection. TCRdb analysed the 5' RACE reads with MiXCR anew, one entry per CDR3 protein. The sample has about 76,000 distinct CDR3 sequences; around 11% are singletons. The sample comprised whole blood. Receptor source: an adult who was a healthcare worker with PCR-confirmed SARS-CoV-2 infection or an uninfected control (not recorded which).

Ten or more counts support this clonotype. The J gene is TRBJ2-1, the V gene TRBV19; D is undetermined. The V end was cut by 3 bases, the J end by 5 bases, with 11 bases between. The germline CDR1 and CDR2 sequences are LNHDA and SQIVND (reference sequence). This CDR3 contains 14 residues. The CDR3 loop is CASSMWTVNNEQFF. DNA of the CDR3: TGTGCCAGTAGTATGTGGACGGTTAACAATGAGCAGTTCTTC. The variable domain in full, with the rest retrieved from reference TRBV19 and TRBJ2-1, is DGGITQSPKYLFRKEGQNVTLSCEQNLNHDAMYWYRQDPGQGLRLIYYSQIVNDFQKGDIAEGYSVSREKKESFPLTVTSAQKNPTAFYLCASSMWTVNNEQFFGPGTRLTVL.

This chain links TRBV6-2 or TRBV6-3 with TRBJ2-7; D possibly uses TRBD1 or TRBD2 (6 bases each). Germline V gene data show CDR1 as MNHEY and CDR2 as SVGEGT. The CDR3 contains 13 residues. V lost 6 bases, J lost 4 bases, and 13 bases lay in between. The CDR3, as DNA: TGTGCCAGCAGCCGGGGGCGGTTTTACGAGCAGTACTTC. Translated: CASSRGRFYEQYF.

This chain links TRBV11-1 with TRBJ1-1; 7 positions match TRBD1. The CDR3 is made up of 15 amino acids. With 5 bases clipped from V and 0 bases from J, the junction kept 6 bases outside the gene matches. Germline values: CDR1 SGHAT, CDR2 FQDESV (reference sequence). CDR3 DNA: TGTGCCAGCAGCCCACCAACAGGGGTGAACACTGAAGCTTTCTTT. This sequence encodes CASSPPTGVNTEAFF.

This clonotype was seen ten or more times. The V and J genes are TRBV20-1 and TRBJ2-1; 9 positions agree with TRBD1. Trimming cost V 0 bases and J 0 bases; bases outside gene matches: 3. The CDR3 is made up of 16 amino acids. The germline V gene has CDR1 DFQATT and CDR2 SNEGSKA (reference sequence). The CDR3 loop is CSARDGQGSSYNEQFF. In nucleotides, the CDR3 is TGCAGTGCTAGAGACGGACAGGGGAGCTCCTACAATGAGCAGTTCTTC.

The gene calls are TRBV10-3 and TRBJ2-5; TRBD2 matches at 9 bases. The J segment lost 2 bases and the V segment lost 2 bases, leaving 18 bases of the junction unmatched. The CDR3 covers 20 residues. In germline, CDR1 is ENHRY, CDR2 SYGVKD. Here the CDR3 DNA reads TGTGCCATCAGTGAGGATAAGAGCGGGGGGCCGGGACAACCACAAGAGACCCAGTACTTC. Translating gives CAISEDKSGGPGQPQETQYF.

In this sample, this clonotype turned up many times. V and J are TRBV6-5 and TRBJ2-7; either TRBD1 or TRBD2 may supply D (5 bases each). V was clipped by 2 bases and J by 0 bases, with 8 bases between them. CDR1 is MNHEY and CDR2 is SVGAGI in the germline V gene. This CDR3 has 14 amino acids. This chain's CDR3 is CASSYGGHSYEQYF. For the CDR3, the DNA is TGTGCCAGCAGTTACGGGGGTCACTCCTACGAGCAGTACTTC.

This clonotype was found a few times. The CDR3 spells CASSLVGRGERSNQPQHF. The CDR3, as DNA: TGTGCCAGCAGCTTAGTCGGCAGGGGAGAGCGGAGCAATCAGCCCCAGCATTTT. The chain employs TRBV7-9 and TRBJ1-5, with a possible D match to TRBD1 (6 bases). Germline V gives CDR1 SEHNR, CDR2 FQNEAQ (reference sequence). The V end lost 1 base, the J end lost 1 base, and 17 bases lay between the germline ends. The CDR3 runs to 18 residues.

DNA of the CDR3: TGCAGTGCTAGAGTTCCCTACCCCTCGGGCCAGTTCTTC. It yields the protein CSARVPYPSGQFF. The chain has TRBV20-1 and TRBJ2-1; no definite D call. V shed 1 base and J shed 13 bases, with 17 bases lying between them. The CDR3 runs 13 residues. Germline V gene lookup returns CDR1 DFQATT and CDR2 SNEGSKA (reference sequence).

This clonotype was counted many times. The chain carries TRBV3-1 and TRBJ2-1, with D perhaps TRBD1 or TRBD2 (5 bases each). CDR1 and CDR2 from the germline V gene are LGHDT and YNNKEL (reference sequence). Trimming removed 8 bases from V and 0 bases from J, with 11 bases in between. CDR3 length equals 14 residues. In nucleotides, the CDR3 is TGTGCCAGCGAGGGGTTGAGCTCCTACAATGAGCAGTTCTTC. Its protein product is CASEGLSSYNEQFF.

V is TRBV6-5 and J is TRBJ2-7, with D perhaps given as TRBD1 or TRBD2 (5 bases each). Germline-derived CDR1 and CDR2 are MNHEY and SVGAGI. CDR3 length: 14 residues. Between the trimmed V and J ends, which lost 2 bases and 7 bases, there was a span of 15 bases. The CDR3 bases are TGTGCCAGCAGTTACCCGGGACGGACGGGGGAGCAGTACTTC. This gives the protein CASSYPGRTGEQYF.

This chain uses TRBV20-1 with TRBJ2-2, with D perhaps given as TRBD1 or TRBD2 (6 bases each). Trimming removed 0 bases at V and 4 bases at J, with 15 bases between. This CDR3 region has 16 residues. CDR1 is DFQATT and CDR2 is SNEGSKA in the germline V gene (reference sequence). Here the CDR3 reads CSARDNRGRITGELFF. CDR3 nucleotide sequence: TGCAGTGCTAGAGATAATCGGGGGCGTATCACCGGGGAGCTGTTTTTT.

This clonotype was found a few times. The chain recombines TRBV7-6 with TRBJ2-4; D possibly matches TRBD1 or TRBD2 (6 bases each). Germline V lookup: CDR1 SGHVS, CDR2 FNYEAQ. With 5 bases removed from V and 2 bases from J, the gap between germline ends came to 13 bases. The CDR3 consists of 15 residues. CDR3 sequence reads: CASSGGQLTKNIQYF. Here the CDR3 DNA reads TGTGCCAGCAGCGGGGGGCAGCTGACCAAAAACATTCAGTACTTC.

V and J are TRBV18 and TRBJ2-5; D not certain. Germline V gene sequence: CDR1 KGHSH, CDR2 LQKENI. The CDR3 is made up of 10 amino acids. V shed 5 bases and J shed 4 bases, with 2 bases lying between them. CDR3: CASSGETQYF. As DNA, the CDR3 is TGTGCCAGCTCAGGAGAGACCCAGTACTTC.

This clonotype occurred many times. The V gene is TRBV25-1, the J gene TRBJ2-1; 10 nucleotides agree with TRBD2. Germline V gene data show CDR1 as MGHDK and CDR2 as SYGVNS. Germline trimming cut 3 bases from V and 0 bases from J; bases unmatched to any gene: 2. The CDR3 has 16 residues. Written as DNA, the CDR3 is TGTGCCAGCAGTGATACTAGCGGGGTCTCCTACAATGAGCAGTTCTTC. It is translated as CASSDTSGVSYNEQFF.

Ten or more counts support this clonotype. The V call is TRBV7-9, the J call TRBJ2-5; D is uncertain. The V and J ends lost 5 bases and 0 bases respectively, with 16 bases between them. This CDR3 region has 16 residues. CDR1 and CDR2 (germline): SEHNR, FQNEAQ (reference sequence). The CDR3 sequence: CASSPSVQADQETQYF. CDR3 nucleotides: TGTGCCAGCAGCCCTAGTGTCCAGGCTGACCAAGAGACCCAGTACTTC.

The J gene is TRBJ1-2, the V gene TRBV29-1; unclear D gene. Trimming pared 5 bases from V and 0 bases from J, leaving 4 bases between. Germline-derived CDR1 and CDR2 are SQVTM and ANQGSEA. The CDR3 extends over 11 amino acids. The CDR3 reads CSVITNYGYTF. CDR3 sequence (DNA): TGCAGCGTTATAACTAACTATGGCTACACCTTC.

The chain links TRBV27 to TRBJ2-1; D might be TRBD1 (5 bases). V lost 6 bases to trimming and J lost 0 bases, with 12 bases between them. CDR1 is MNHEY, CDR2 SMNVEV, per germline (reference sequence). The CDR3 totals 15 residues. The CDR3 coding sequence is TGTGCCAGCAGCACGACAGACCCCTCCTACAATGAGCAGTTCTTC. Its translation is CASSTTDPSYNEQFF.

J is TRBJ2-5 and V is TRBV5-1; D tentatively fits TRBD1 or TRBD2 (6 bases each). Germline V gives CDR1 SGHRS, CDR2 YFSETQ. The V end lost 4 bases, the J end lost 2 bases, and 15 bases lay between the germline ends. The CDR3 is made up of 15 amino acids. The CDR3 here is CASSPDGGGQETQYF. CDR3 coding DNA: TGCGCCAGCAGCCCGGACGGAGGGGGGCAAGAGACCCAGTACTTC.

This clonotype was observed many times. The chain recombines TRBV6-5 with TRBJ1-1, with 7 bases aligning to TRBD1. The J segment lost 0 bases and the V segment lost 5 bases, leaving 6 bases of the junction unmatched. Germline-derived CDR1 and CDR2 are MNHEY and SVGAGI. The CDR3 extends over 15 amino acids. DNA of the CDR3: TGTGCCAGCAGTGCCGGGGGGACAGTGAACACTGAAGCTTTCTTT. This codes for CASSAGGTVNTEAFF.

V is TRBV5-6 and J is TRBJ2-1; possibly TRBD1 for D (5 bases). V lost 4 bases, J lost 0 bases, and 23 bases lay in between. CDR3 length equals 19 residues. In germline, CDR1 is SGHDT, CDR2 YYEEEE. DNA for the CDR3: TGTGCCAGCAGCATGGACATCGTTGTAGGGTCGAGCTCCTACAATGAGCAGTTCTTC. This gives the protein CASSMDIVVGSSSYNEQFF.

In this sample, this clonotype turned up a few times. The chain has TRBV28 and TRBJ1-1; D gene ambiguous. CDR1 and CDR2 from the germline V gene are MDHEN and SYDVKM. Trimming stripped 6 bases from V and 10 bases from J, with 15 bases between. The CDR3 runs 12 residues. The CDR3 DNA reads as TGTGCCAGCAGCCTACCGAGGCTTCGAGCTTTCTTT. It specifies CASSLPRLRAFF.

Ten or more counts support this clonotype. The V gene is TRBV20-1, the J gene TRBJ1-6; D perhaps matches TRBD1 (6 bases). Trimming shortened V by 6 bases and J by 4 bases, and 13 bases separated the two germline ends. Looked up from germline, CDR1 is DFQATT and CDR2 is SNEGSKA (reference sequence). The CDR3 consists of 14 residues. CDR3 sequence: CSASTGQYNSPLHF. As DNA, the CDR3 is TGCAGTGCAAGTACCGGACAGTATAATTCACCCCTCCACTTT.

This clonotype has at least ten counts. The CDR3: CASSYGPQNNEQFF. CDR3 sequence (DNA): TGTGCCAGCAGTTACGGTCCTCAAAACAATGAGCAGTTCTTC. The rearrangement uses TRBV6-6 and TRBJ2-1; the D is unclear. The V and J ends lost 2 bases and 5 bases respectively, with 10 bases between them. This CDR3 has 14 residues. The V gene's germline CDR1 is MNHNY and CDR2 SVGAGI (reference sequence).

This clonotype appeared many times. The chain links TRBV18 to TRBJ2-1; 10 positions agree with TRBD2. Germline V lookup: CDR1 KGHSH, CDR2 LQKENI. V was pared by 3 bases and J by 0 bases, with 2 bases of the junction left unmatched. This CDR3 comprises 16 residues. DNA for the CDR3: TGTGCCAGCTCACCTCGGACTAGCGGCTCCTACAATGAGCAGTTCTTC. Encoded protein: CASSPRTSGSYNEQFF.

This chain connects TRBV5-1 to TRBJ1-2; D not resolved. The germline V gene has CDR1 SGHRS and CDR2 YFSETQ. Trimming cost V 0 bases and J 2 bases, with 11 bases left between them. The length of the CDR3 is 15 residues. CDR3 coding DNA: TGCGCCAGCAGCTTGGCCGAGGCACAGAACTATGGCTACACCTTC. Translating it yields CASSLAEAQNYGYTF. Drawing the rest from reference TRBV5-1 and TRBJ1-2, the complete variable domain is KAGVTQTPRYLIKTRGQQVTLSCSPISGHRSVSWYQQTPGQGLQFLFEYFSETQRNKGNFPGRFSGRQFSNSRSEMNVSTLELGDSALYLCASSLAEAQNYGYTFGSGTRLTVV.

This clonotype was observed many times. The gene calls are TRBV10-3 and TRBJ1-5; no clear D gene. The germline V gene encodes CDR1 ENHRY and CDR2 SYGVKD. CDR3 length: 17 amino acids. V gave up 1 base and J gave up 0 bases, with 13 bases separating them. The CDR3 protein is CAISEWGPDYSNQPQHF. In DNA form, the CDR3 reads TGTGCCATCAGTGAGTGGGGTCCAGACTATAGCAATCAGCCCCAGCATTTT.

This clonotype was seen repeatedly, ten times or more. The CDR3 region is CASSGTSVRSYEQYF. Written as DNA, the CDR3 is TGTGCCAGCAGCGGCACATCCGTTCGCTCCTACGAGCAGTACTTC. The rearrangement links TRBV4-2 to TRBJ2-7; D unclear. Trimming took 5 bases from V and 0 from J, leaving 14 bases between them. The germline V gene has CDR1 LGHNA and CDR2 YNFKEQ. The CDR3 sequence is 15 residues long.

The gene calls are TRBV28 and TRBJ2-2; D call uncertain. The germline CDR1 and CDR2 sequences are MDHEN and SYDVKM. This CDR3 region has 11 residues. Deletions cut 7 bases from V and 5 bases from J, with 5 bases between. This CDR3 reads CASKRTGELFF. The CDR3 nucleotides read TGTGCCAGCAAACGAACCGGGGAGCTGTTTTTT.

This clonotype has more than one count but fewer than ten. The J gene is TRBJ2-7, the V gene TRBV3-1; TRBD1 might be the D (6 bases). Germline CDR1 LGHDT, CDR2 YNNKEL (reference sequence). Trimming took 4 bases from V and 3 from J, leaving 10 bases between them. This CDR3 region has 13 residues. The CDR3 here is CASSLTGNYEQYF. Here the CDR3 DNA reads TGTGCCAGCAGCCTTACAGGGAACTACGAGCAGTACTTC.